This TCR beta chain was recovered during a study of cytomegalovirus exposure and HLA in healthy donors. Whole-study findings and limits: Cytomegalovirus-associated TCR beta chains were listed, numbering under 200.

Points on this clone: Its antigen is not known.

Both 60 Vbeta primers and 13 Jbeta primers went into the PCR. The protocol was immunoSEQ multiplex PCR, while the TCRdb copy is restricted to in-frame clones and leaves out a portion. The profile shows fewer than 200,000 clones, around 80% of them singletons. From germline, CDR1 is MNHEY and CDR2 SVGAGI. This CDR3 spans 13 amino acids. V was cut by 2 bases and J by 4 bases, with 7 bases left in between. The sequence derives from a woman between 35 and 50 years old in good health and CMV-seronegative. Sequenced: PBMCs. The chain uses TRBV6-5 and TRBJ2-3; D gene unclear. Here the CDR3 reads CASSYELADTQYF. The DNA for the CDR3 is TGTGCCAGCAGTTACGAGTTGGCAGATACGCAGTATTTT.